The 15 T cell receptor beta chains presented below share a single source sample, sequenced in a study of vaccination effects on CD4 cells after COVID-19. Assay used: immunoSEQ multiplex PCR; TCRdb lists only in-frame clones, some missing. Among 26,000 or so clones listed, approximately 80% were seen once. Prior to sequencing, the ViraFEST assay stimulated PBMC with viral peptide pools, which expanded the antigen-specific CD4+ T cells. It was after 10 days of culture that CD4+ T cells were isolated. The healthy vaccine recipients, who had no prior SARS-CoV-2 infection, showed negative nucleocapsid antibodies. What these receptors recognize is not known. Sequenced here: CD4+ T cells from PBMCs cultured with HCoV-NL63 spike peptides, sampled before COVID-19 vaccination. These receptor sequences come from a human donor who received a COVID-19 vaccine.

This chain uses TRBV20-1 with TRBJ2-7; TRBD2 matches at 14 bases. J lost 5 bases, V lost 6 bases, and 12 bases had no gene match. The CDR3 runs 16 residues. Germline-derived CDR1 and CDR2 are DFQATT and SNEGSKA (reference sequence). In DNA, the CDR3 is TGCAGTGCGAGTAAAGAGGGACTAGCGGGAGTTAACGAGCAGTACTTC. It specifies CSASKEGLAGVNEQYF.

This clone was detected once. The rearrangement links TRBV11-3 to TRBJ2-2, with TRBD1 identical over 9 bases. V dropped 5 bases and J dropped 7; count of bases not matched to a gene: 8. CDR1 is SGHNT and CDR2 is YENEEA in the germline V gene. CDR3 length: 15 amino acids. CDR3 in amino acids: CASSPAGTGIGELFF. The CDR3 DNA follows: TGTGCCAGCAGCCCGGCCGGGACAGGGATCGGGGAGCTGTTTTTT.

The rearrangement uses TRBV24-1 and TRBJ2-5; a possible D gene is TRBD1 (6 bases). V shed 1 base and J shed 0 bases, with 8 bases lying between them. The germline CDR1 and CDR2 sequences are KGHDR and SFDVKD. The CDR3 totals 15 residues. The CDR3 here is CATSDFRDNQETQYF. In DNA, the CDR3 is TGTGCCACCAGTGATTTCCGGGACAACCAAGAGACCCAGTACTTC.

The rearrangement links TRBV7-2 to TRBJ2-1; D remains ambiguous. CDR3 length equals 15 residues. The V and J ends lost 1 base and 3 bases respectively, with 10 bases between them. Germline V gives CDR1 SGHTA, CDR2 FQGNSA. For the CDR3, the DNA is TGTGCCAGCAGCTTAGAGAAGGGTGGCTACAATGAGCAGTTCTTC. Protein sequence: CASSLEKGGYNEQFF.

The rearrangement links TRBV28 to TRBJ2-5; 8 nucleotides agree with TRBD2. The CDR3 consists of 15 residues. The V gene end was trimmed by 5 bases and the J gene end by 3 bases; junction bases not matched to a gene: 8. The V gene's germline CDR1 is MDHEN and CDR2 SYDVKM. CDR3 in amino acids: CASSPTSGREETQYF. CDR3 sequence (DNA): TGTGCCAGCAGTCCGACTTCCGGGAGGGAAGAGACCCAGTACTTC.

The table lists this clone with a count of one. This CDR3 is CATSAGYGYTF. Written as DNA, the CDR3 is TGTGCCACCAGTGCGGGATATGGCTACACCTTC. The chain is built from TRBV24-1 and TRBJ1-2; D is uncertain. The V gene lost 5 bases and the J gene lost 5 bases, with 5 bases spanning the gap. This CDR3 is built from 11 residues. Germline-derived CDR1 and CDR2 are KGHDR and SFDVKD.

The table lists this clone with a count of one. CDR3 amino acids: CASSLIPTDTQYF. The CDR3 DNA is TGTGCCAGCAGCTTAATCCCCACAGATACGCAGTATTTT. The chain is built from TRBV7-2 and TRBJ2-3, with unresolved D. Germline CDR1 is SGHTA and CDR2 is FQGNSA. V was trimmed by 2 bases and J by 2 bases, leaving 5 bases between them. The CDR3 has 13 residues.

The V call is TRBV27, the J call TRBJ2-1, with D tentatively TRBD2 (5 bases). Trimming removed 7 bases at V and 4 bases at J, with 17 bases between. The CDR3 totals 15 residues. Germline V CDR1 and CDR2: MNHEY, SMNVEV (reference sequence). The CDR3 DNA reads as TGTGCCAGCACCACGGAGGCTAGCCGATACAATGAGCAGTTCTTC. Translated, it gives CASTTEASRYNEQFF.

The chain carries TRBV3-1 (or the pseudogene TRBV3-2) and TRBJ2-3, with no clear D. Germline lookup yields CDR1 LGHDT and CDR2 YNNKEL (reference sequence). This CDR3 region has 15 residues. The germline V and J ends were trimmed by 1 base and 2 bases, with 10 bases remaining between them. CDR3 sequence: CASSQGSVPTDTQYF. CDR3 coding DNA: TGTGCCAGCAGCCAAGGAAGCGTCCCCACAGATACGCAGTATTTT.

The chain employs TRBV19 and TRBJ1-6; no clear D. V lost 2 bases to trimming and J lost 7 bases, with 12 bases between them. Germline V lookup: CDR1 LNHDA, CDR2 SQIVND (reference sequence). The CDR3 is made up of 15 amino acids. The DNA for the CDR3 is TGTGCCAGTAGTATAAGTCTGGTGGGCAATTCACCCCTCCACTTT. Its protein product is CASSISLVGNSPLHF.

A word on this clone: Within the sample, other DNA sequences also encode this same CDR3. This rearrangement joins TRBV11-2 to TRBJ2-7; D call uncertain. The CDR3 covers 14 residues. V was trimmed by 0 bases and J by 0 bases, leaving 6 bases between them. Germline lookup yields CDR1 SGHAT and CDR2 FQNNGV. The CDR3 sequence: CASSLEPSSYEQYF. CDR3 DNA: TGTGCCAGCAGCTTAGAGCCGAGCTCCTACGAGCAGTACTTC.

The J gene is TRBJ2-5, the V gene TRBV5-4; 10 bases line up with TRBD2. The germline gives CDR1 SGHNT, CDR2 YYREEE (reference sequence). With 3 bases clipped from V and 4 bases from J, the junction kept 9 bases outside the gene matches. This CDR3 contains 16 residues. In nucleotides, the CDR3 is TGTGCCAGCAGCTCCGGGCTAGCGGGAGTCGGAGAGACCCAGTACTTC. It yields the protein CASSSGLAGVGETQYF.

The V and J genes are TRBV7-6 and TRBJ2-1; tentatively, D is TRBD1 or TRBD2 (5 bases each). Germline V CDR1 and CDR2: SGHVS, FNYEAQ. Between the trimmed V and J ends, which lost 3 bases and 7 bases, there was a span of 10 bases. This CDR3 spans 13 amino acids. The CDR3 reads CASSLTGRNEQFF. CDR3 coding DNA: TGTGCCAGCAGCTTGACGGGGCGTAATGAGCAGTTCTTC.

This clone was seen only a few times. The chain uses TRBV7-8 and TRBJ2-6, with D perhaps TRBD2 (5 bases). Trimming removed 3 bases at V and 4 bases at J, with 19 bases between. CDR1 SGHVS and CDR2 FQNEAQ come from the germline V gene. CDR3 length equals 18 residues. CDR3 residues: CASSFRGLEYSGANVLTF. DNA of the CDR3: TGTGCCAGCAGCTTCCGAGGGCTTGAGTACTCCGGGGCCAACGTCCTGACTTTC.

V and J are TRBV12-3 or TRBV12-4 and TRBJ2-7; D is possibly TRBD1 (6 bases). V shed 1 base and J shed 7 bases, with 8 bases lying between them. The CDR3 is 12 amino acids. In DNA form, the CDR3 reads TGTGCCAGCAGTTTAGGTAGGGGGGAGCAGTACTTC. It encodes CASSLGRGEQYF.